Presented here are 9 T cell receptor beta chains from one specimen sequenced in a study of T cells after yellow fever vaccination. Each CDR3 protein is one row after TCRdb ran MiXCR on the 5' RACE reads. The sample lists under 400,000 distinct CDR3 sequences; 12% were seen once. The sample here was CD4+ T cells sorted from PBMCs, taken 15 days after the yellow fever booster vaccination. These receptors were obtained from a man aged 18 to 30 who received the YFV17D yellow fever vaccine.

This clonotype has a handful of counts. This chain uses TRBV28 with TRBJ2-3; 11 bases map to TRBD2. Trimming took 8 bases from V and 2 from J; bases not matched to a gene: 15. The germline V gene encodes CDR1 MDHEN and CDR2 SYDVKM. The CDR3 runs to 18 residues. The CDR3 loop reads CASVFHPSTSGNTDTQYF. Written as DNA, the CDR3 is TGTGCCAGCGTCTTCCACCCTTCGACTAGCGGGAACACAGATACGCAGTATTTT.

The chain has TRBV5-1 and TRBJ2-3; no clear D. V was clipped by 0 bases and J by 4 bases, with 6 bases between them. The CDR3 has 13 amino acids. Germline V lookup: CDR1 SGHRS, CDR2 YFSETQ. The CDR3 coding sequence is TGCGCCAGCAGCTTGGTTGGCTCAGATACGCAGTATTTT. This translates into CASSLVGSDTQYF.

The sample holds many counts of this clonotype. This chain joins TRBV7-2 and TRBJ2-7; the D is unclear. The V gene's germline CDR1 is SGHTA and CDR2 FQGNSA. The CDR3 contains 12 residues. Between the trimmed V and J ends, which lost 5 bases and 3 bases, there was a span of 8 bases. In DNA, the CDR3 is TGTGCCAGCAGCCAGGACGGCTACGAGCAGTACTTC. Residues: CASSQDGYEQYF.

The chain couples TRBV10-3 to TRBJ2-7, with 7 bases fitting TRBD1. The trim removed 0 bases at V and 7 bases at J, leaving 3 bases unmatched. The CDR3 has 13 amino acids. Germline CDR1 and CDR2: ENHRY and SYGVKD. The chain's CDR3 is CAISESTGLEQYV. As DNA, the CDR3 is TGTGCCATCAGTGAGTCGACAGGGCTAGAGCAGTACGTC.

This chain links TRBV7-8 with TRBJ1-4, with D uncertain. The V end was cut by 5 bases, the J end by 1 base, with 14 bases between. The CDR3 is 16 amino acids. In germline, CDR1 is SGHVS, CDR2 FQNEAQ. CDR3 in amino acids: CASSTRRVGTNEKLFF. Written as DNA, the CDR3 is TGTGCCAGCAGCACGAGAAGGGTGGGAACTAATGAAAAACTGTTTTTT.

The V gene is TRBV10-3, the J gene TRBJ1-2; D perhaps matches TRBD1 (6 bases). This CDR3 spans 15 amino acids. V lost 4 bases to trimming and J lost 6 bases, with 18 bases between them. Germline CDR1 and CDR2: ENHRY and SYGVKD. CDR3: CAISGGGSGAHGYTF. The CDR3 region has the DNA TGTGCCATCAGTGGTGGAGGGTCAGGGGCGCATGGCTACACCTTC.

This chain connects TRBV28 to TRBJ2-7, with a weak D call TRBD1 (6 bases). Trimming removed 5 bases from V and 0 bases from J, with 14 bases in between. This CDR3 comprises 15 residues. Germline CDR1 is MDHEN and CDR2 is SYDVKM. The CDR3 loop reads CASSPTTGSSYEQYF. As DNA, the CDR3 is TGTGCCAGCAGTCCCACGACAGGATCCTCCTACGAGCAGTACTTC. The full variable domain, completed using reference TRBV28 and TRBJ2-7, is DVKVTQSSRYLVKRTGEKVFLECVQDMDHENMFWYRQDPGLGLRLIYFSYDVKMKEKGDIPEGYSVSREKKERFSLILESASTNQTSMYLCASSPTTGSSYEQYFGPGTRLTVT.

The V and J genes are TRBV20-1 and TRBJ2-7; 12 bases fit TRBD1. The CDR3 length is 13 residues. V dropped 6 bases and J dropped 7; count of bases not matched to a gene: 7. CDR1 and CDR2 from the germline V gene are DFQATT and SNEGSKA (reference sequence). Here the CDR3 reads CSAVRDRGHEQYV. The CDR3, as DNA: TGCAGTGCCGTGAGGGACAGGGGGCATGAGCAGTACGTC.

V is TRBV11-2 and J is TRBJ2-5; 8 positions agree with TRBD1. The CDR3 is made up of 13 amino acids. Germline values: CDR1 SGHAT, CDR2 FQNNGV. J lost 3 bases, V lost 5 bases, and 2 bases had no gene match. The CDR3 spells CASSGTGKETQYF. The CDR3 DNA follows: TGTGCCAGCAGCGGGACAGGCAAAGAGACCCAGTACTTC.